A single sample is the source of the 15 T cell receptor beta chains below, sequenced in a study of neoadjuvant anti-PD-1 for oral cavity cancer. Profiling relied on immunoSEQ multiplex PCR, and the TCRdb table lists in-frame clones only, not all of them. Of tens of thousands of clones in the sample, around four fifths were seen once. The source was PBMCs, collected before nivolumab (anti-PD-1) treatment. These receptors were collected from a person aged 35-79 years with oral cavity squamous cell carcinoma.

In DNA form, the CDR3 reads TGTGCCAGCAGCCAGCAACAGGGGTCCTACGAGCAGTACTTC. This sequence encodes CASSQQQGSYEQYF. The V and J genes are TRBV14 and TRBJ2-7; TRBD1 matches 7 bases. This CDR3 contains 14 residues. V was clipped by 3 bases and J by 1 base; unmatched bases: 3. In germline, CDR1 is SGHDN, CDR2 FVKESK.

This clone was seen only once. CDR3: CASSLGGAERIAKNIQYF. Written as DNA, the CDR3 is TGCGCCAGCAGCTTGGGAGGGGCGGAAAGAATAGCCAAAAACATTCAGTACTTC. The V call is TRBV5-1, the J call TRBJ2-4; D tentatively fits TRBD1 or TRBD2 (5 bases each). V was trimmed by 0 bases and J by 0 bases, leaving 16 bases between them. Germline-derived CDR1 and CDR2 are SGHRS and YFSETQ. There are 18 residues in the CDR3.

The chain combines TRBV27 with TRBJ2-7; 10 bases are shared with TRBD2. The J segment lost 2 bases and the V segment lost 6 bases, leaving 4 bases of the junction unmatched. Germline V gives CDR1 MNHEY, CDR2 SMNVEV (reference sequence). CDR3 size: 14 residues. CDR3 sequence (DNA): TGTGCCAGCAGCCCAGCGGGAGGGCCCTACGAGCAGTACTTC. Translation: CASSPAGGPYEQYF.

This clone was counted a few times. J is TRBJ1-1 and V is TRBV27; 7 nucleotides line up with TRBD1. Germline V gives CDR1 MNHEY, CDR2 SMNVEV (reference sequence). The CDR3 has 14 amino acids. V trimming: 6 bases; J trimming: 0 bases; junction bases outside the gene matches: 4. CDR3 amino acids: CASSERGLNTEAFF. The CDR3 DNA is TGTGCCAGCAGCGAGAGGGGGCTGAACACTGAAGCTTTCTTT.

The chain couples TRBV28 to TRBJ1-1, with a possible D match to TRBD1 (6 bases). Germline CDR1 is MDHEN and CDR2 is SYDVKM. The CDR3 runs 12 residues. V gave up 5 bases and J gave up 7 bases, with 11 bases separating them. CDR3 sequence (DNA): TGTGCCAGCAGTCCCCAGGGGTATGAAGCTTTCTTT. Its protein is CASSPQGYEAFF.

The chain joins TRBV29-1 to TRBJ2-3, with D possibly being TRBD1 (6 bases). CDR3 length: 14 residues. Trimming pared 8 bases from V and 1 base from J, leaving 16 bases between. Germline V gene lookup returns CDR1 SQVTM and CDR2 ANQGSEA. The CDR3 is CSFLQGVGTDTQYF. The DNA for the CDR3 is TGCAGCTTCCTACAGGGCGTCGGCACAGATACGCAGTATTTT.

This clone was detected only a few times. This chain uses TRBV28 with TRBJ1-5, with D uncertain. V dropped 5 bases and J dropped 3 bases, with 11 bases sitting between them. CDR3 length equals 14 residues. Germline V lookup: CDR1 MDHEN, CDR2 SYDVKM. CDR3 sequence (DNA): TGTGCCAGCAGTCCATCCGTCCTCAATCAGCCCCAGCATTTT. Translating gives CASSPSVLNQPQHF.

Concerning this clone: Other DNA sequences in the sample encode the same CDR3. The chain employs TRBV10-3 and TRBJ1-2; TRBD1 matches at 7 bases. Germline lookup yields CDR1 ENHRY and CDR2 SYGVKD. This CDR3 is 14 amino acids long. V shed 4 bases and J 11 bases; nucleotides not matched to a gene: 13. CDR3 bases: TGTGCCATCAGTGGGGGACAGAAATATGCTGGTTACACCTTC. It translates to CAISGGQKYAGYTF.

This clone is a singleton in its sample. The chain uses TRBV6-4 and TRBJ2-1; tentatively, D is TRBD1 (5 bases). The CDR3 is 14 residues long. The ends were cut back, 0 bases at V and 9 bases at J, with 12 bases in the middle. CDR1 MRHNA and CDR2 SNTAGT come from the germline V gene. CDR3: CASSDSRQLCEQFF. As DNA, the CDR3 is TGTGCCAGCAGTGACTCGAGACAGCTTTGTGAGCAGTTCTTC.

The chain employs TRBV5-1 and TRBJ2-3, with D perhaps matching TRBD1 (6 bases). Germline CDR1 is SGHRS and CDR2 is YFSETQ. V lost 4 bases and J 1 base, leaving 7 bases between the germline ends. CDR3 length: 13 residues. The CDR3 region has the DNA TGCGCCAGCAGCAACAGGGGCACAGATACGCAGTATTTT. Its translation is CASSNRGTDTQYF.

The rearrangement links TRBV7-9 to TRBJ2-3; D remains unclear. The V end was cut by 5 bases, the J end by 2 bases, with 5 bases between. The CDR3 covers 12 residues. From germline, CDR1 is SEHNR and CDR2 FQNEAQ (reference sequence). CDR3 protein: CASSQATDTQYF. CDR3 DNA sequence: TGTGCCAGCAGCCAGGCCACAGATACGCAGTATTTT. Supplemented by reference TRBV7-9 and TRBJ2-3, the full variable domain reads DTGVSQNPRHKITKRGQNVTFRCDPISEHNRLYWYRQTLGQGPEFLTYFQNEAQLEKSRLLSDRFSAERPKGSFSTLEIQRTEQGDSAMYLCASSQATDTQYFGPGTRLTVL.

For the CDR3, the DNA is TGTGCCAGCAGTTACGGGTTTGAAGCTTTCTTT. The encoded protein is CASSYGFEAFF. The rearrangement links TRBV2 to TRBJ1-1; D gene unclear. Trimming removed 5 bases at V and 7 bases at J, with 8 bases between. Germline V lookup: CDR1 SNHLY, CDR2 FYNNEI. CDR3 length equals 11 residues.

The rearrangement joins TRBV4-2 to TRBJ2-7; 8 bases match TRBD1. V trimming: 2 bases; J trimming: 6 bases; junction bases outside the gene matches: 6. Germline V gene data show CDR1 as LGHNA and CDR2 as YNFKEQ. This CDR3 has 14 amino acids. CDR3 residues: CASSQLTGVGEQYF. CDR3 in DNA: TGTGCCAGCAGCCAACTGACAGGGGTGGGCGAGCAGTACTTC.

This clone was picked up a small number of times. The chain joins TRBV28 to TRBJ1-1; the match to TRBD1 covers 7 bases. Per germline, CDR1 MDHEN and CDR2 SYDVKM. The CDR3 has 13 residues. After removal of 8 bases from V and 2 bases from J, the junction contained 5 bases not matched to a gene. The CDR3 sequence: CASVGGYNTEAFF. The CDR3 DNA is TGTGCCAGCGTAGGGGGCTATAACACTGAAGCTTTCTTT.

The chain combines TRBV19 with TRBJ1-2; D remains ambiguous. The CDR3 consists of 13 residues. Looked up from germline, CDR1 is LNHDA and CDR2 is SQIVND (reference sequence). Trimming shortened V by 2 bases and J by 2 bases, and 6 bases separated the two germline ends. The CDR3 DNA reads TGTGCCAGTAGTATAAACAGAAACTATGGCTACACCTTC. Translation: CASSINRNYGYTF.